A single sample gave rise to the 32 T cell receptor beta chains below, sequenced in a study of cytomegalovirus exposure and HLA in healthy donors. Researchers ran the PCR with 60 Vbeta and 13 Jbeta primers. Profiling relied on immunoSEQ multiplex PCR, and the TCRdb table lists in-frame clones only, not all of them. The sample has about 94,000 clones; roughly 80% are singletons. The specimen was PBMCs. The receptors here all came from a man between 40 and 49 years old in good health and CMV-seropositive.

The chain carries TRBV6-9 and TRBJ1-1; unclear D gene. Trimming took off 2 bases at V and 0 bases at J, with 10 bases between the two ends. CDR3 size: 15 residues. Germline V CDR1 and CDR2: MNHGY, SVAAGI. The CDR3 is CASSYRRAVNTEAFF. The CDR3 coding sequence is TGTGCCAGCAGTTATAGGAGGGCAGTGAACACTGAAGCTTTCTTT.

The chain combines TRBV10-3 with TRBJ1-1, with a tentative D call TRBD1 (5 bases). V was pared by 10 bases and J by 1 base, with 13 bases between. CDR3 length equals 13 residues. CDR1 is ENHRY, CDR2 SYGVKD, per germline. CDR3 sequence reads: CATISRGNTEAFF. The CDR3 DNA is TGTGCCACCATAAGTAGGGGGAACACTGAAGCTTTCTTT.

This chain links TRBV7-8 with TRBJ1-5; TRBD1 agrees at 7 bases. Unmatched junction bases numbered 6, after V lost 2 bases and J lost 5 bases. Germline V gene lookup returns CDR1 SGHVS and CDR2 FQNEAQ. CDR3 size: 15 residues. In DNA, the CDR3 is TGTGCCAGCAGCTTATGGTCAGGGGGGCATCAGCCCCAGCATTTT. Translating it yields CASSLWSGGHQPQHF. The whole variable domain, remainder taken from reference TRBV7-8 and TRBJ1-5, is GAGVSQSPRYKVAKRGQDVALRCDPISGHVSLFWYQQALGQGPEFLTYFQNEAQLDKSGLPSDRFFAERPEGSVSTLKIQRTQQEDSAVYLCASSLWSGGHQPQHFGDGTRLSIL.

The V gene is TRBV29-1, the J gene TRBJ2-3; 7 bases fit TRBD1. The CDR3 extends over 14 amino acids. The germline V gene encodes CDR1 SQVTM and CDR2 ANQGSEA. With 3 bases clipped from V and 0 bases from J, the junction kept 3 bases outside the gene matches. The CDR3 nucleotides are TGCAGCGTTGAGTCGGACAGGAGCACAGATACGCAGTATTTT. Its protein is CSVESDRSTDTQYF.

This clone was seen a single time. One end of the junction does not line up with germline, which may come from a read error. The gene calls are TRBV7-9 and TRBJ1-4; the match to TRBD1 covers 10 bases. CDR1 SEHNR and CDR2 FQNEAQ come from the germline V gene (reference sequence). The CDR3 has 14 amino acids. The CDR3 loop is CSSSPGQGNEKLFF. The DNA of the CDR3 is TGTTCCAGCAGTCCGGGACAGGGGAATGAAAAACTGTTTTTT.

This chain uses TRBV7-2 with TRBJ1-1; D perhaps matches TRBD1 (5 bases). CDR3 length: 12 residues. V lost 1 base and J 11 bases, leaving 11 bases between the germline ends. CDR1 is SGHTA, CDR2 FQGNSA, per germline. CDR3 nucleotides: TGTGCCAGCAGCTTAGGGGCAGGGCACGCTTTCTTT. Protein sequence: CASSLGAGHAFF.

This chain connects TRBV6-1 to TRBJ2-1; perhaps TRBD2 as D (7 bases). The CDR3 has 14 amino acids. Trimming pared 5 bases from V and 10 bases from J, leaving 18 bases between. Germline CDR1 reads MNHNS; CDR2 reads SASEGT. CDR3 sequence: CASSYSGGAREQFF. The DNA for the CDR3 is TGTGCCAGCAGTTATAGTGGGGGGGCGAGAGAGCAGTTCTTC.

The gene calls are TRBV6-5 and TRBJ1-4; 9 bases line up with TRBD1. J was trimmed by 7 bases and V by 2 bases; bases with no gene match: 8. CDR3 length: 16 residues. Germline-derived CDR1 and CDR2 are MNHEY and SVGAGI. The CDR3 DNA follows: TGTGCCAGCAGTTACGGACAGGGGTCGTTCGGTGAAAAACTGTTTTTT. Its translation is CASSYGQGSFGEKLFF.

The V gene is TRBV19, the J gene TRBJ2-1, with 11 nucleotides matching TRBD1. The CDR3 is 17 amino acids. Losses at the gene ends were 9 bases for V and 4 bases for J; bases not matched to a gene: 14. Germline assignment: CDR1 LNHDA and CDR2 SQIVND (reference sequence). The CDR3 DNA reads TGTGCCAGCGCCTGGACAGGGGGCCGGCCGAGTTACAATGAGCAGTTCTTC. It is translated as CASAWTGGRPSYNEQFF.

The chain links TRBV7-2 to TRBJ1-5; D call uncertain. V was cut by 3 bases and J by 3 bases, with 9 bases left in between. This CDR3 has 14 residues. CDR1 and CDR2 (germline): SGHTA, FQGNSA. CDR3 bases: TGTGCCAGCAGCTTCAATCAGAACAATCAGCCCCAGCATTTT. This sequence encodes CASSFNQNNQPQHF. Full variable domain (missing parts from reference TRBV7-2 and TRBJ1-5): GAGVSQSPSNKVTEKGKDVELRCDPISGHTALYWYRQSLGQGLEFLIYFQGNSAPDKSGLPSDRFSAERTGGSVSTLTIQRTQQEDSAVYLCASSFNQNNQPQHFGDGTRLSIL.

This chain uses TRBV6-5 with TRBJ2-7, with 15 positions matching TRBD2. V was pared by 8 bases and J by 5 bases, with 4 bases of the junction left unmatched. This CDR3 contains 14 residues. Germline CDR1 and CDR2: MNHEY and SVGAGI. CDR3 in DNA: TGTGCCAGCCGCGGGACTAGCGGGGGGAACGAGCAGTACTTC. It yields the protein CASRGTSGGNEQYF.

The chain joins TRBV14 to TRBJ1-1, with D possibly matching TRBD1 (5 bases). Germline CDR1 and CDR2: SGHDN and FVKESK. Trimming removed 1 base at V and 4 bases at J, with 13 bases between. The CDR3 is 15 amino acids. This CDR3 is CASSQVIGGPTEAFF. CDR3 coding DNA: TGTGCCAGCAGCCAAGTCATCGGGGGTCCCACTGAAGCTTTCTTT.

V is TRBV6-5 and J is TRBJ2-1, with D possibly being TRBD1 (5 bases). Germline assignment: CDR1 MNHEY and CDR2 SVGAGI. This CDR3 has 15 amino acids. The V end was cut by 2 bases, the J end by 0 bases, with 8 bases between. This CDR3 reads CASSYDSSSYNEQFF. The CDR3 DNA is TGTGCCAGCAGTTACGACAGTAGCTCCTACAATGAGCAGTTCTTC.

CDR3 sequence: CASSGAGGRNQPQHF. For the CDR3, the DNA is TGTGCCAGTAGTGGGGCAGGGGGCCGCAATCAGCCCCAGCATTTT. The chain uses TRBV19 and TRBJ1-5, with TRBD1 matching 8 bases. The CDR3 runs to 15 residues. Germline CDR1 LNHDA, CDR2 SQIVND (reference sequence). Trimming at V came to 5 bases and at J to 2 bases, leaving 5 bases not matched to a gene.

Only a few counts were recorded for this clone. The rearrangement links TRBV19 to TRBJ2-7, with D maybe TRBD1 (6 bases). V was trimmed by 4 bases and J by 0 bases, leaving 10 bases between them. The germline CDR1 and CDR2 sequences are LNHDA and SQIVND (reference sequence). CDR3 length equals 14 residues. The CDR3 coding sequence is TGTGCCAGTAGTAGACAGGCGGGCTCCTACGAGCAGTACTTC. This codes for CASSRQAGSYEQYF.

This clone appeared a few times. The V and J genes are TRBV11-2 and TRBJ2-7; 12 bases line up with TRBD2. Germline V gene data show CDR1 as SGHAT and CDR2 as FQNNGV. The ends lost 2 bases at V and 1 base at J; junction bases unmatched: 3. The CDR3 spans 16 residues. Here the CDR3 reads CASSLTSGGLSYEQYF. The CDR3 DNA is TGTGCCAGCAGCTTAACTAGCGGGGGGCTGTCCTACGAGCAGTACTTC.

Notes on this clone: Germline and junction disagree at one end, which may indicate a read error. Other DNA sequences of this sample code for an identical CDR3. The rearrangement joins TRBV14 to TRBJ1-1; 8 bases agree with TRBD1. Germline assignment: CDR1 SGHDN and CDR2 FVKESK. The CDR3 has 18 residues. The CDR3 coding sequence is TGTGCTAGCAGCCAAGATCGGCGTTGGGGGACAGGGAACACTGAAGCTTTCTTT. It is translated as CASSQDRRWGTGNTEAFF.

Written as DNA, the CDR3 is TGTGCCAGCGGAAGCCGGGAAACCTACGAGCAGTACTTC. Its translation is CASGSRETYEQYF. This chain links TRBV6-1 with TRBJ2-7, with D perhaps TRBD2 (5 bases). V lost 8 bases, J lost 2 bases, and 13 bases lay in between. Germline CDR1 reads MNHNS; CDR2 reads SASEGT. The CDR3 loop spans 13 amino acids.

The V call is TRBV29-1, the J call TRBJ1-2, with 8 positions matching TRBD1. With V trimmed by 4 bases and J by 6 bases, 19 bases remained unmatched. This CDR3 spans 17 amino acids. The germline CDR1 and CDR2 sequences are SQVTM and ANQGSEA. The CDR3 sequence is CSVGSPDREGSFNGYTF. The CDR3 nucleotides read TGCAGCGTTGGTTCCCCGGACAGGGAGGGGTCCTTCAATGGCTACACCTTC.

This rearrangement joins TRBV6-6 to TRBJ1-2; D gene unclear. The CDR3 extends over 16 amino acids. Germline CDR1 is MNHNY and CDR2 is SVGAGI (reference sequence). V was clipped by 5 bases and J by 5 bases, with 21 bases between them. In nucleotides, the CDR3 is TGTGCCAGCAGTGGGAGCCTGTTGGGAGATATGTATGGCTACACCTTC. Translated, it gives CASSGSLLGDMYGYTF.

The chain employs TRBV2 and TRBJ1-4; perhaps TRBD1 as D (6 bases). Trimming stripped 7 bases from V and 6 bases from J, with 18 bases between. Germline CDR1 and CDR2: SNHLY and FYNNEI. The CDR3 is 15 amino acids. The CDR3 region has the DNA TGTGCCAGCATGGTAAAGGGGGAAGGTTATGAAAAACTGTTTTTT. Translated: CASMVKGEGYEKLFF. Based on the CDR3 plus reference TRBV2 and TRBJ1-4, the full variable domain is EPEVTQTPSHQVTQMGQEVILRCVPISNHLYFYWYRQILGQKVEFLVSFYNNEISEKSEIFDDQFSVERPDGSNFTLKIRSTKLEDSAMYFCASMVKGEGYEKLFFGSGTQLSVL.

A few counts support this clone. The J gene is TRBJ2-2, the V gene TRBV5-1, with D perhaps TRBD2 (6 bases). Looked up from germline, CDR1 is SGHRS and CDR2 is YFSETQ. Trimming left V 0 bases short and J 3 bases short, with 9 bases between. This CDR3 spans 15 amino acids. The CDR3 nucleotides are TGCGCCAGCAGCTTGGTAGGAGGGGACACCGGGGAGCTGTTTTTT. The encoded protein is CASSLVGGDTGELFF.

J is TRBJ2-3 and V is TRBV7-8, with 11 bases fitting TRBD2. The CDR3 length is 18 residues. Germline-derived CDR1 and CDR2 are SGHVS and FQNEAQ. V lost 6 bases, J lost 5 bases, and 16 bases stayed unmatched. CDR3 nucleotides: TGTGCCAGCAGTCACGGGCTAGCGGGAGGACGCCGCAAAGATACGCAGTATTTT. Its protein product is CASSHGLAGGRRKDTQYF.

This clone was detected once. This chain connects TRBV19 to TRBJ1-5, with D uncertain. The CDR3 is 11 amino acids. The ends were cut back, 7 bases at V and 9 bases at J, with 10 bases in the middle. The germline CDR1 and CDR2 sequences are LNHDA and SQIVND (reference sequence). In nucleotides, the CDR3 is TGTGCCAGTAACCCGTTTAGGCCCCAGCATTTT. Its protein is CASNPFRPQHF.

CDR3 region: CASSFLLQKTEAFF. In DNA form, the CDR3 reads TGTGCCAGCAGTTTCCTCCTACAGAAGACTGAAGCTTTCTTT. The chain uses TRBV28 and TRBJ1-1, with D uncertain. V lost 3 bases to trimming and J lost 5 bases, with 13 bases between them. The CDR3 spans 14 residues. The germline gives CDR1 MDHEN, CDR2 SYDVKM.

This rearrangement joins TRBV6-5 to TRBJ2-7; 8 nucleotides agree with TRBD2. The CDR3 has 13 residues. With 6 bases clipped from V and 2 bases from J, the junction kept 3 bases outside the gene matches. CDR1 and CDR2 from the germline V gene are MNHEY and SVGAGI. CDR3 region: CASRRLAPYEQYF. CDR3 sequence (DNA): TGTGCCAGCAGGCGACTAGCGCCCTACGAGCAGTACTTC.

The CDR3 sequence: CASTREASYNEQFF. The DNA for the CDR3 is TGTGCCAGCACCCGGGAGGCCTCCTACAATGAGCAGTTCTTC. The chain recombines TRBV2 with TRBJ2-1, with 7 nucleotides matching TRBD2. Germline trimming cut 7 bases from V and 0 bases from J; bases unmatched to any gene: 3. Germline V lookup: CDR1 SNHLY, CDR2 FYNNEI. The CDR3 extends over 14 amino acids.

The rearrangement uses TRBV2 and TRBJ1-4; 8 bases align to TRBD1. Germline trimming cut 6 bases from V and 4 bases from J; bases unmatched to any gene: 4. Germline lookup yields CDR1 SNHLY and CDR2 FYNNEI. The CDR3 runs 14 residues. For the CDR3, the DNA is TGTGCCAGCAGGGACAGGGCCAATAATGAAAAACTGTTTTTT. This translates into CASRDRANNEKLFF.

In nucleotides, the CDR3 is TGTGCCAGCAGCTTAGTGGGAGGCACTTGGGATGAGCAGTTCTTC. Translating gives CASSLVGGTWDEQFF. The rearrangement links TRBV7-2 to TRBJ2-1; tentatively, D is TRBD2 (6 bases). V lost 1 base and J 8 bases, leaving 15 bases between the germline ends. The CDR3 length is 15 residues. From germline, CDR1 is SGHTA and CDR2 FQGNSA.

The CDR3 region is CASTTYRDGGTGELFF. The CDR3 DNA follows: TGCGCCAGCACTACGTACAGGGATGGGGGCACCGGGGAGCTGTTTTTT. V is TRBV5-1 and J is TRBJ2-2, with a weak D call TRBD1 (6 bases). The V gene lost 6 bases and the J gene lost 4 bases, with 19 bases spanning the gap. CDR3 size: 16 residues. From germline, CDR1 is SGHRS and CDR2 YFSETQ.

The J gene is TRBJ1-2, the V gene TRBV5-1, with 8 bases matching TRBD1. V trimming: 3 bases; J trimming: 6 bases; junction bases outside the gene matches: 4. Germline V lookup: CDR1 SGHRS, CDR2 YFSETQ. The CDR3 runs 13 residues. CDR3 coding DNA: TGCGCCAGCAGCTCAGGGGGCGGTCATGGCTACACCTTC. Its protein is CASSSGGGHGYTF. Based on the CDR3 plus reference TRBV5-1 and TRBJ1-2, the full variable domain is KAGVTQTPRYLIKTRGQQVTLSCSPISGHRSVSWYQQTPGQGLQFLFEYFSETQRNKGNFPGRFSGRQFSNSRSEMNVSTLELGDSALYLCASSSGGGHGYTFGSGTRLTVV.

J is TRBJ2-3 and V is TRBV7-6; 7 nucleotides line up with TRBD2. Germline CDR1 and CDR2: SGHVS and FNYEAQ. The CDR3 extends over 14 amino acids. Trimming cost V 5 bases and J 5 bases; bases outside gene matches: 7. The CDR3 nucleotides read TGTGCCAGCAGCCAGAGCGGGGAGGTAGATACGCAGTATTTT. The encoded protein is CASSQSGEVDTQYF.